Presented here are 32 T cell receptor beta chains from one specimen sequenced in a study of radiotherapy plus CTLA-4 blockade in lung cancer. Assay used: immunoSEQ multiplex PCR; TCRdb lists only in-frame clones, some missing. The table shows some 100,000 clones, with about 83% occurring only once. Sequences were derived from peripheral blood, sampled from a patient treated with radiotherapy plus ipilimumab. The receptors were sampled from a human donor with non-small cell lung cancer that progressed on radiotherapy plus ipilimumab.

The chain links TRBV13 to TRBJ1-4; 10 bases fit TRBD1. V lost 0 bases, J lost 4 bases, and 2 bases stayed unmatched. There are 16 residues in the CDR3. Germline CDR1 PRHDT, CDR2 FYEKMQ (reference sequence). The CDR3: CASSLGRTGGNEKLFF. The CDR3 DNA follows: TGTGCCAGCAGCTTAGGGAGGACAGGGGGTAATGAAAAACTGTTTTTT.

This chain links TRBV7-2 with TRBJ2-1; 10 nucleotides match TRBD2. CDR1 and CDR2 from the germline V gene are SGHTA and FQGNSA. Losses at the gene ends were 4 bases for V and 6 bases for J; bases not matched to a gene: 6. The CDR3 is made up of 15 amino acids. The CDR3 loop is CASSWSGGGLNEQFF. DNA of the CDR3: TGTGCCAGCAGCTGGAGCGGGGGGGGGCTCAATGAGCAGTTCTTC.

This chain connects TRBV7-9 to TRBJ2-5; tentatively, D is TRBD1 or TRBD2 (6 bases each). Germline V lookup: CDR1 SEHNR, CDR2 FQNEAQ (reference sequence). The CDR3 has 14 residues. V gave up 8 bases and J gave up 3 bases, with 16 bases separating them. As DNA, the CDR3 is TGTGCCAGCGGAAGGGGGGTTTTCGAAGAGACCCAGTACTTC. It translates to CASGRGVFEETQYF.

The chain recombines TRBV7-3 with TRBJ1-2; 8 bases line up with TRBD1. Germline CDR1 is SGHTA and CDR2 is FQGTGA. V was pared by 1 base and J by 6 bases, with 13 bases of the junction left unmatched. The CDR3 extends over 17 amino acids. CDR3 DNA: TGTGCCAGCAGCTTAAGGCGGGACAGGTATTTTGTGGATGGCTACACCTTC. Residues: CASSLRRDRYFVDGYTF.

CDR3 in DNA: TGTGCCAGCAGCCCCGCCGGGACTCACACAGATACGCAGTATTTT. It encodes CASSPAGTHTDTQYF. V is TRBV11-3 and J is TRBJ2-3, with a tentative D call TRBD2 (6 bases). Germline loops: CDR1 SGHNT, CDR2 YENEEA. Trimming removed 5 bases at V and 2 bases at J, with 14 bases between. This CDR3 has 15 residues.

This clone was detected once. CDR3 DNA: TGTGCCAGCTCACCCCAAAGGGCCTACGAGCAGTACTTC. Protein sequence: CASSPQRAYEQYF. The chain uses TRBV18 and TRBJ2-7, with D unclear. This CDR3 contains 13 residues. Trimming removed 3 bases at V and 2 bases at J, with 8 bases between. Germline CDR1 is KGHSH and CDR2 is LQKENI.

In nucleotides, the CDR3 is TGTGCCATCAACCCGGGACAGGCCTCCTACGAGCAGTACTTC. This sequence encodes CAINPGQASYEQYF. The rearrangement uses TRBV10-3 and TRBJ2-7; 8 bases map to TRBD1. CDR1 and CDR2 (germline): ENHRY, SYGVKD. V dropped 7 bases and J dropped 0; count of bases not matched to a gene: 5. CDR3 length: 14 amino acids.

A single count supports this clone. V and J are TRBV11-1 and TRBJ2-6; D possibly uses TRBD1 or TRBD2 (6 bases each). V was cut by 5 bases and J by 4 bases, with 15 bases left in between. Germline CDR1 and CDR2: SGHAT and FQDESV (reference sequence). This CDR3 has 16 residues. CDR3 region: CASSEGGQSGANVLTF. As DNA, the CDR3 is TGTGCCAGCAGCGAAGGGGGGCAGTCAGGGGCCAACGTCCTGACTTTC.

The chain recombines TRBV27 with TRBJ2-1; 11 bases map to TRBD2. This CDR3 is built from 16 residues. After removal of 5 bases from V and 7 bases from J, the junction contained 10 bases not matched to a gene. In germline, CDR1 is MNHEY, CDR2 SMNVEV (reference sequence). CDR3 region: CASSPLAGGVRNEQFF. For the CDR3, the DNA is TGTGCCAGCAGTCCTTTAGCGGGAGGGGTCCGTAATGAGCAGTTCTTC.

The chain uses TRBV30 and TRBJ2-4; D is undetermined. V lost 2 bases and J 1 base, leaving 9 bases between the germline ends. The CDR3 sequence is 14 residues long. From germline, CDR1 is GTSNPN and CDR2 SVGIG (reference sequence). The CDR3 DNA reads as TGTGCCTGGAGTCCCGGTCTGGCCAAAAACATTCAGTACTTC. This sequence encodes CAWSPGLAKNIQYF.

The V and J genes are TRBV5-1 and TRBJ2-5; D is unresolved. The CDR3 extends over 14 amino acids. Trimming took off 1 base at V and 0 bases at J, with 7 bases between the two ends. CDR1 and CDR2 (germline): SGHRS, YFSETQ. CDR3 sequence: CASSLNHYQETQYF. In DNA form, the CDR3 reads TGCGCCAGCAGCTTGAACCACTACCAAGAGACCCAGTACTTC.

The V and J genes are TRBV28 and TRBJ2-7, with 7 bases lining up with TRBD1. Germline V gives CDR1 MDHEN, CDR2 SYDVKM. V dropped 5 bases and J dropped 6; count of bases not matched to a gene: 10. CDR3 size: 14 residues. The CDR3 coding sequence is TGTGCCAGCAGTCTAGGGGGCAGGGTAGGCGAGCAGTACTTC. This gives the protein CASSLGGRVGEQYF.

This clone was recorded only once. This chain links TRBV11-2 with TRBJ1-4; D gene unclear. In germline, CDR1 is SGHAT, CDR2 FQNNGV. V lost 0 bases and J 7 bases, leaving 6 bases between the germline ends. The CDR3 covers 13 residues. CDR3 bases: TGTGCCAGCAGCTTAGACAGACTTGAAAAACTGTTTTTT. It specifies CASSLDRLEKLFF.

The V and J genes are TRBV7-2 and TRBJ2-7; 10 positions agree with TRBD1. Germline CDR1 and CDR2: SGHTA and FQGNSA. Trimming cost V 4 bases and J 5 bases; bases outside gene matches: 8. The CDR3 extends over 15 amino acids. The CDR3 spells CASSYPGQGYHEQYF. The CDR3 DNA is TGTGCCAGCAGCTATCCGGGACAGGGGTACCACGAGCAGTACTTC.

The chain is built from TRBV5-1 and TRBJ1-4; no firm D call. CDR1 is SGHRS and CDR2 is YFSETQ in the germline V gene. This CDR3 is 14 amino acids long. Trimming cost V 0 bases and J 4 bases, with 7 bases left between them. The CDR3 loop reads CASSLGGINEKLFF. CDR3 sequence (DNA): TGCGCCAGCAGCTTGGGAGGAATTAATGAAAAACTGTTTTTT.

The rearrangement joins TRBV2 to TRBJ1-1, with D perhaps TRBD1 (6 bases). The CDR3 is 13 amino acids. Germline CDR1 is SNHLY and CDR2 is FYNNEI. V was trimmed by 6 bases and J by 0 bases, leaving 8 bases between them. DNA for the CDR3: TGTGCCAGCAGGGAGGGGGTGAACACTGAAGCTTTCTTT. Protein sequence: CASREGVNTEAFF.

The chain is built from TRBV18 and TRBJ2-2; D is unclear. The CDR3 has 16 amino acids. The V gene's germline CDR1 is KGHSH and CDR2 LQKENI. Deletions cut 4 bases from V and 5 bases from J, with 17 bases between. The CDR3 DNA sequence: TGTGCCAGCTCACAGGGCAGAGCTGAACGAACCGGGGAGCTGTTTTTT. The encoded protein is CASSQGRAERTGELFF.

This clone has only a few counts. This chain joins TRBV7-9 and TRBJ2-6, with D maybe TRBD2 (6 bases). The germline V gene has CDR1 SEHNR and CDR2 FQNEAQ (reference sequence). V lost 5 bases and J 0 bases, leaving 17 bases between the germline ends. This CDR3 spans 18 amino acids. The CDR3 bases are TGTGCCAGCAGCGCGATGGTAGCGGTCCGCTCTGGGGCCAACGTCCTGACTTTC. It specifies CASSAMVAVRSGANVLTF.

The CDR3 sequence: CASSVGASQFVNEQFF. The CDR3 DNA sequence: TGTGCCAGCAGCGTAGGGGCTAGCCAATTTGTCAATGAGCAGTTCTTC. J is TRBJ2-1 and V is TRBV9; a possible D gene is TRBD2 (5 bases). Trimming took off 0 bases at V and 6 bases at J, with 16 bases between the two ends. The germline CDR1 and CDR2 sequences are SGDLS and YYNGEE. There are 16 residues in the CDR3.

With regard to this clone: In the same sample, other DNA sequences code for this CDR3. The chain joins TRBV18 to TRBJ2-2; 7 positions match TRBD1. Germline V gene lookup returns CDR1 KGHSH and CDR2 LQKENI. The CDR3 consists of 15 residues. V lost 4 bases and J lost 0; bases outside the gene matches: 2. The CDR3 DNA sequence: TGTGCCAGCTCACGGGGACAGTCGAACACCGGGGAGCTGTTTTTT. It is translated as CASSRGQSNTGELFF.

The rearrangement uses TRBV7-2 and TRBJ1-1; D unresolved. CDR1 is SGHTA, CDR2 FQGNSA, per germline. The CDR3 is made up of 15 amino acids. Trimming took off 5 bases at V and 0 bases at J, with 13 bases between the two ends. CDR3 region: CASSPIQPMNTEAFF. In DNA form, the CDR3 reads TGTGCCAGCAGCCCTATTCAACCCATGAACACTGAAGCTTTCTTT.

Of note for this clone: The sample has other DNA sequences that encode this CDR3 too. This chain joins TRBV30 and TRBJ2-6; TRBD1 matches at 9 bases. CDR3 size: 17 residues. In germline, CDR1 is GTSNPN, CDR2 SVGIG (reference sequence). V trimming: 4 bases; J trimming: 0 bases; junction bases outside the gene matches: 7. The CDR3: CAWTRDRVRSGANVLTF. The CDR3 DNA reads TGTGCCTGGACTCGGGACAGGGTGCGCTCTGGGGCCAACGTCCTGACTTTC.

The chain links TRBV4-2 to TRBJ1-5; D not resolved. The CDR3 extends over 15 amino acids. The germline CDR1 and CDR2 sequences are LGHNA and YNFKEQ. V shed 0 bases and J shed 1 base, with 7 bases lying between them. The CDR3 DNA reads TGTGCCAGCAGCCAAGATCGGCAGAGCAATCAGCCCCAGCATTTT. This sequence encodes CASSQDRQSNQPQHF.

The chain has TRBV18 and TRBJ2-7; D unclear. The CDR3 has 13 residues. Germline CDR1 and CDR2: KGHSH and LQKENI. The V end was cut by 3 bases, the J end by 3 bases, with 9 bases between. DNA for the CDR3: TGTGCCAGCTCACCTTCGGCCGGCTACGAGCAGTACTTC. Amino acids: CASSPSAGYEQYF. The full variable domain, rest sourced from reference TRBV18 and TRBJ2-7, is NAGVMQNPRHLVRRRGQEARLRCSPMKGHSHVYWYRQLPEEGLKFMVYLQKENIIDESGMPKERFSAEFPKEGPSILRIQQVVRGDSAAYFCASSPSAGYEQYFGPGTRLTVT.

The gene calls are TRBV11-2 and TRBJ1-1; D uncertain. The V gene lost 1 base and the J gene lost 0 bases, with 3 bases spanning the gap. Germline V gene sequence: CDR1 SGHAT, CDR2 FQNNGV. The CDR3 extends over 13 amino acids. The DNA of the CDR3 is TGTGCCAGCAGCTTAGGGCTGAACACTGAAGCTTTCTTT. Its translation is CASSLGLNTEAFF.

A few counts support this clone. The chain's CDR3 is CASSLEQGSYEQYF. In DNA form, the CDR3 reads TGTGCCAGCAGCTTGGAGCAGGGCTCCTACGAGCAGTACTTC. V gene TRBV5-6 combines with J gene TRBJ2-7; D is possibly TRBD1 (5 bases). V was pared by 0 bases and J by 0 bases, with 7 bases between. The CDR3 spans 14 residues. Germline V CDR1 and CDR2: SGHDT, YYEEEE.

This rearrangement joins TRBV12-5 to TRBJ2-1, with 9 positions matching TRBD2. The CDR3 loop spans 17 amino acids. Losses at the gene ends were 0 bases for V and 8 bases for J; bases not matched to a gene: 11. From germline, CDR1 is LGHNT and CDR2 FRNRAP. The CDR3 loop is CASGLVGASGMRDEQFF. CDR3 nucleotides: TGTGCTAGTGGTTTGGTAGGGGCTAGCGGGATGCGGGATGAGCAGTTCTTC.

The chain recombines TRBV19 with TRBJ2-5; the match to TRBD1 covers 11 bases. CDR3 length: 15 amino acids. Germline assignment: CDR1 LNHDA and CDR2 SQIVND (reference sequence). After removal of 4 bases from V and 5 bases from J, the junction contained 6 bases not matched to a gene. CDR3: CASSTQDRGLETQYF. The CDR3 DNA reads TGTGCCAGTAGTACCCAGGACAGGGGGCTCGAGACCCAGTACTTC.

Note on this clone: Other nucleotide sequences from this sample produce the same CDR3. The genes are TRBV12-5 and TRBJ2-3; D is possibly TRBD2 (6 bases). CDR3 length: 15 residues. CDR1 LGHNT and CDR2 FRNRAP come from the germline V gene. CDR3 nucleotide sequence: TGTGCCAGTTCTACGCCGCGGAGGGGCACAGATACGCAGTATTTT. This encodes CASSTPRRGTDTQYF.

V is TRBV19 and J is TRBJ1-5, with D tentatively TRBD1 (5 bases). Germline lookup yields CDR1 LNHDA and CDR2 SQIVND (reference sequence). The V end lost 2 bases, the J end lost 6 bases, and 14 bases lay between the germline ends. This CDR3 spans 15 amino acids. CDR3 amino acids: CASSIWRGSVQPQHF. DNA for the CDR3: TGTGCCAGTAGTATATGGAGGGGCTCGGTTCAGCCCCAGCATTTT. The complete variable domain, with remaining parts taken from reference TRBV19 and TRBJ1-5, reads DGGITQSPKYLFRKEGQNVTLSCEQNLNHDAMYWYRQDPGQGLRLIYYSQIVNDFQKGDIAEGYSVSREKKESFPLTVTSAQKNPTAFYLCASSIWRGSVQPQHFGDGTRLSIL.

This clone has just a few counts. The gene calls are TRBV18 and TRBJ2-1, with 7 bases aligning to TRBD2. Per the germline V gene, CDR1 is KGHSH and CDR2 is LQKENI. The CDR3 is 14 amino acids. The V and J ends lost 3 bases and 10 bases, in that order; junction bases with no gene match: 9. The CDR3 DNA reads TGTGCCAGCTCACCCCCTCCCACTAGCGCAGAGCAGTTCTTC. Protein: CASSPPPTSAEQFF.

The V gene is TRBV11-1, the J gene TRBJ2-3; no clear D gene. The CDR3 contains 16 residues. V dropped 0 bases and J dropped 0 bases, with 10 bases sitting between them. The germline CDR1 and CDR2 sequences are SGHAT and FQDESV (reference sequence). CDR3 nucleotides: TGTGCCAGCAGCTTAGCGGCCTATCCTAGCACAGATACGCAGTATTTT. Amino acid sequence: CASSLAAYPSTDTQYF.